A single TCR beta chain is shown here with its context. The antigen is undetermined. The germline V gene encodes CDR1 SGHNT and CDR2 YYREEE (reference sequence). Trimming pared 0 bases from V and 2 bases from J, leaving 15 bases between. The CDR3 runs 17 residues. Only in-frame clones appear in the TCRdb table, and some are missing; sequencing was by immunoSEQ multiplex PCR. The sample contains 2,500,000 or so clones, roughly 90% of which appear only once. This sample is drawn from a study of shared clonotypes between healthy human individuals. General study findings and limits: Rarefaction exposed incomplete sorted-subset sequencing despite large depth. With few donors, the genetic and exposure-history diversity represented was limited. Memory subsets generally showed smaller estimated richness than naive subsets did.

The investigators split CD4+ cells into a CD45RA+ naive subset and a CD45RA-negative memory subset. The V call is TRBV5-4, the J call TRBJ2-1, with D possibly being TRBD2 (5 bases). The TCR was taken from a man aged 18 to 29 in good health. Some clones in this sample may be carry-over from other donors' samples. Sequences were obtained from naive CD4+ T cells from PBMCs. The subset: CD45RA+ positively selected. The CDR3 DNA sequence: TGTGCCAGCAGCTTGGACGGGCGGACTCAGGCCTACAATGAGCAGTTCTTC. Translation gives CASSLDGRTQAYNEQFF.